This TCR beta chain emerged from a study of OX40 agonist ivuxolimab in advanced cancers. As for the study in general: Every 2 weeks, patients received ivuxolimab intravenously, dosed at 0.01 to 10 mg/kg.

The CDR3 covers 13 residues. V shed 2 bases and J shed 2 bases, with 4 bases lying between them. Germline loops: CDR1 MNHEY, CDR2 SMNVEV (reference sequence). Findings and caveats of the study: Individuals who were partial responders at 0.1-3.0 mg/kg had clonal expansion that ranked among the lowest.

Sequenced by immunoSEQ multiplex PCR; TCRdb stores in-frame clones only, minus some. The sample carries approximately 24,000 clones, 75% to 85% recorded once. As concerns this clone: Its specificity is unknown.

This material consisted of CD4+ or CD8+ T cells sorted from blood, taken in a trial of the OX40 agonist ivuxolimab. This receptor was obtained from an adult with an advanced solid tumor such as melanoma, head and neck, liver or kidney cancer. This chain joins TRBV27 and TRBJ1-5, with D unresolved. The CDR3 DNA reads as TGTGCCAGCAGTTTAAGAGGCAATCAGCCCCAGCATTTT. This translates into CASSLRGNQPQHF.